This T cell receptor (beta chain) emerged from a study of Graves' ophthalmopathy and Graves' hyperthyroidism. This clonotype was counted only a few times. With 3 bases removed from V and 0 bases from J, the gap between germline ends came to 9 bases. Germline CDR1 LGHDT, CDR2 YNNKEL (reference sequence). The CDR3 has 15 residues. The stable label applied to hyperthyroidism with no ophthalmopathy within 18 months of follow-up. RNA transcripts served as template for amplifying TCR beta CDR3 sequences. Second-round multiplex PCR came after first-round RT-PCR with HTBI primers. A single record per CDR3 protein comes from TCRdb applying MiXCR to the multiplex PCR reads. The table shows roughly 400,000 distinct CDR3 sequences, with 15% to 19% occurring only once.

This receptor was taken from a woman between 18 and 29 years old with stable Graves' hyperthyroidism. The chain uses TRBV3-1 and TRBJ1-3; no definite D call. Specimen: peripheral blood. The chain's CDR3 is CASSQRGDSGNTIYF. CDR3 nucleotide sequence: TGTGCCAGCAGCCAGCGCGGGGACTCTGGAAACACCATATATTTT.